This is a list of T cell receptor beta chains from one sample in a study of control samples from healthy donors and cancer patients. Repertoires were generated with immunoSEQ multiplex PCR, while TCRdb's copy carries only in-frame clones and drops some. The sample has under 85,000 clones, around 90% seen once. The sequenced sample consisted of PBMCs. Receptors were obtained from a man in his 60s with colorectal cancer. CDR3s include the opening cysteine and the closing phenylalanine or tryptophan. Fields, in order: V gene, D gene, clone size, J gene, CDR3 DNA, CDR3 protein. A D gene is named only where the DNA matches it firmly. Only part of the rows carry a size: once, few, many, or a class if the clone is expanded.

TRBV11-2,NA,NA,TRBJ2-3,TGTGCCAGCAGCTCGGAGGGGGATACGCAGTATTTT,CASSSEGDTQYF
TRBV9,NA,NA,TRBJ2-3,TGTGCCAGCACGCCGAGCGCCAGCGGATTAACAGATACGCAGTATTTT,CASTPSASGLTDTQYF
TRBV11-3,NA,once,TRBJ2-7,TGTGCCAGCAGCTTAGAAGGCGGGATGACGGTCTACGAGCAGTACTTC,CASSLEGGMTVYEQYF
TRBV30,NA,NA,TRBJ1-5,TGTGCCTGGAGCGGCTCGGGGGGGTCGGGGCAGCCCCAGCATTTT,CAWSGSGGSGQPQHF
TRBV12-3/TRBV12-4,NA,NA,TRBJ2-7,TGTGCCAGCACCCCAGACAGTTCCTACGAGCAGTACTTC,CASTPDSSYEQYF
TRBV6-5,NA,once,TRBJ1-1,TGTGCCAGCAGTAACAGGGAGGGGAACACTGAAGCTTTCTTT,CASSNREGNTEAFF
TRBV6-5,TRBD1,NA,TRBJ1-2,TGTGCCAGCAGTCCAACAGGGGCTTGGGGCTACACCTTC,CASSPTGAWGYTF
TRBV27,NA,NA,TRBJ2-5,TGTGCCACCGCCCGGGACGGAGGGTGGGAGACCCAGTACTTC,CATARDGGWETQYF
TRBV5-1,NA,NA,TRBJ1-6,TGCGCCAGCAGCTTGGAAGGAGATTGGTCACCCCTCCACTTT,CASSLEGDWSPLHF
TRBV12-3/TRBV12-4,NA,NA,TRBJ1-1,TGTGCCAGCACCGTCCGGGGGTGGACTGAAGCTTTCTTT,CASTVRGWTEAFF
TRBV10-2,TRBD1,NA,TRBJ2-7,TGCGCCAGCAGGGGGTTAGGGGGCAACCACGAGCAGTACTTC,CASRGLGGNHEQYF
TRBV2,TRBD2,few,TRBJ2-7,TGTGCCAGCAGCCGAGCGGGGAGCGAGCAGTACTTC,CASSRAGSEQYF
TRBV10-3,NA,once,TRBJ2-5,TGTGCCATCAGTGAGGGGGCGCGGGTAGAGACCCAGTACTTC,CAISEGARVETQYF
TRBV9,NA,NA,TRBJ2-3,TGTGCCAGCAGCGTAGATTGGGGAGAGGGGGGCACAGATACGCAGTATTTT,CASSVDWGEGGTDTQYF
TRBV5-6,NA,NA,TRBJ2-1,TGTGCCAGCAGCTTGGTTCAGGGGCCCTACAATGAGCAGTTCTTC,CASSLVQGPYNEQFF
TRBV4-1,NA,NA,TRBJ1-2,TGCGCCAGCAGCCAACCTCGGTCGAGAGGCTATGGCTACACCTTC,CASSQPRSRGYGYTF
TRBV19,TRBD2,NA,TRBJ2-7,TGTGCCAGTAGCCCCGGACTAGCGGACTCCTACGAGCAGTACTTC,CASSPGLADSYEQYF
TRBV7-9,NA,once,TRBJ1-4,TGTGCCAGCAGCTTAGATAAGGGAACTAATGAAAAACTGTTTTTT,CASSLDKGTNEKLFF
TRBV24-1,TRBD1,NA,TRBJ2-2,TGTGCCACCAGTGAGGGACAGGGGAAGCTGTTTTTT,CATSEGQGKLFF
TRBV7-8,TRBD1,NA,TRBJ1-6,TGTGCCAGCAGCAGATCCGGGACAGCCTATAATTCACCCCTCCACTTT,CASSRSGTAYNSPLHF
TRBV4-1,NA,NA,TRBJ1-6,TGCGCCAGCAGCCAAACCCCGGGCCAGTCGTATAATTCACCCCTCCACTTT,CASSQTPGQSYNSPLHF
TRBV7-9,NA,NA,TRBJ2-6,TGTGCCAGCAGCTCCCCTACGGGCGGGGTTAACTCTGGGGCCAACGTCCTGACTTTC,CASSSPTGGVNSGANVLTF